A single sample gave rise to the 29 T cell receptor beta chains below, sequenced in a study of shared clonotypes between healthy human individuals. Here immunoSEQ multiplex PCR was the method, and the copy in TCRdb shows in-frame clones only, minus some. This sample carries roughly 2.5 million clones, more than 80% of them seen once, and the ten largest clones take around 0.14%. What was sequenced was naive CD4+ T cells sorted from blood. The subset: CD45RA+ positively selected. The origin of the receptors is a man between 18 and 29 years old in good health.

The V gene is TRBV6-6, the J gene TRBJ1-5; D uncertain. The CDR3 length is 13 residues. Germline V lookup: CDR1 MNHNY, CDR2 SVGAGI (reference sequence). V lost 10 bases to trimming and J lost 1 base, with 11 bases between them. The CDR3 nucleotides read TGTGCCACCCGGTCGGGGAGCAATCAGCCCCAGCATTTT. It specifies CATRSGSNQPQHF.

CDR3 amino acids: CASTRGGQGRTDTQYF. In DNA, the CDR3 is TGTGCCAGCACCCGAGGGGGACAGGGACGCACAGATACGCAGTATTTT. The chain has TRBV9 and TRBJ2-3; 9 bases map to TRBD1. Per the germline V gene, CDR1 is SGDLS and CDR2 is YYNGEE. Trimming removed 6 bases from V and 1 base from J; junction bases left unmatched: 9. The CDR3 consists of 16 residues.

This chain joins TRBV4-1 and TRBJ2-7, with 7 positions matching TRBD2. CDR1 is MGHRA, CDR2 YSYEKL, per germline. J lost 2 bases, V lost 0 bases, and 7 bases had no gene match. The CDR3 totals 16 residues. CDR3 DNA sequence: TGCGCCAGCAGCCAAGATTCCAGCGGGATCCCCTACGAGCAGTACTTC. This translates into CASSQDSSGIPYEQYF.

The chain uses TRBV11-2 and TRBJ1-4; D is unresolved. The CDR3 totals 13 residues. Germline V lookup: CDR1 SGHAT, CDR2 FQNNGV. Between the trimmed V and J ends, which lost 3 bases and 8 bases, there was a span of 10 bases. CDR3 loop: CASSLGSREKLFF. The CDR3, as DNA: TGTGCCAGCAGCTTGGGGTCGCGGGAAAAACTGTTTTTT.

The chain recombines TRBV2 with TRBJ1-2, with D possibly TRBD1 on 5 matching bases. The CDR3 contains 14 residues. In germline, CDR1 is SNHLY, CDR2 FYNNEI. The V end lost 5 bases, the J end lost 4 bases, and 14 bases lay between the germline ends. The CDR3 region is CASSPRDGLYGYTF. CDR3 coding DNA: TGTGCCAGCAGTCCCCGGGACGGACTCTATGGCTACACCTTC.

Comment on this clone: Other nucleotide sequences from this sample produce the same CDR3. V and J are TRBV10-3 and TRBJ2-1; D unclear. Germline CDR1 reads ENHRY; CDR2 reads SYGVKD. CDR3 length: 13 amino acids. Trimming cost V 3 bases and J 7 bases, with 10 bases left between them. CDR3: CAISDGPPNEQFF. CDR3 coding DNA: TGTGCCATCAGTGACGGGCCTCCGAATGAGCAGTTCTTC.

V usage is TRBV10-3 and J usage is TRBJ1-1, with 9 bases that match TRBD1. With V trimmed by 2 bases and J by 5 bases, 6 bases remained unmatched. Germline values: CDR1 ENHRY, CDR2 SYGVKD. This CDR3 contains 15 residues. CDR3 sequence reads: CAISETRDRVTEAFF. Written as DNA, the CDR3 is TGTGCCATCAGTGAGACCCGGGACAGGGTAACTGAAGCTTTCTTT.

The chain employs TRBV7-8 and TRBJ2-2; TRBD2 might be the D (5 bases). This CDR3 spans 15 amino acids. V shed 5 bases and J shed 3 bases, with 13 bases lying between them. Germline V gives CDR1 SGHVS, CDR2 FQNEAQ. CDR3 nucleotides: TGTGCCAGCAGCGTGGGCGGACTTTACACCGGGGAGCTGTTTTTT. It encodes CASSVGGLYTGELFF.

The chain carries TRBV30 and TRBJ2-7, with 15 nucleotides matching TRBD2. Germline-derived CDR1 and CDR2 are GTSNPN and SVGIG (reference sequence). There are 15 residues in the CDR3. CDR3 coding DNA: TGTGCTTCAGGACTAGCGGGAGGGAAGCTCTACGAGCAGTACTTC. This codes for CASGLAGGKLYEQYF.

The chain joins TRBV5-5 to TRBJ2-3, with 8 bases lining up with TRBD1. The J segment lost 1 base and the V segment lost 4 bases, leaving 5 bases of the junction unmatched. There are 15 residues in the CDR3. CDR1 SGHKS and CDR2 YYEKEE come from the germline V gene (reference sequence). CDR3 protein: CASSPGGIGTDTQYF. The CDR3 nucleotides read TGTGCCAGCAGCCCAGGGGGCATAGGCACAGATACGCAGTATTTT.

The chain joins TRBV30 to TRBJ1-4, with D perhaps TRBD1 (5 bases). Germline assignment: CDR1 GTSNPN and CDR2 SVGIG (reference sequence). The CDR3 consists of 13 residues. V lost 4 bases to trimming and J lost 3 bases, with 9 bases between them. CDR3 amino acids: CAWIPGPNEKLFF. CDR3 bases: TGTGCCTGGATCCCGGGACCTAATGAAAAACTGTTTTTT.

This clone was detected once. The chain joins TRBV5-1 to TRBJ2-7; tentative D call: TRBD1 (5 bases). The CDR3 length is 15 residues. In germline, CDR1 is SGHRS, CDR2 YFSETQ. Trimming cost V 2 bases and J 6 bases, with 18 bases left between them. DNA for the CDR3: TGCGCCAGCAGCTTAACTCACGCAGGGTCGGGCGAGCAGTACTTC. Translated: CASSLTHAGSGEQYF.

This clone has just one count. The chain carries TRBV5-1 and TRBJ2-3; 7 bases map to TRBD2. The CDR3 has 15 amino acids. The germline CDR1 and CDR2 sequences are SGHRS and YFSETQ. Trimming took 0 bases from V and 2 from J; bases not matched to a gene: 3. In DNA form, the CDR3 reads TGCGCCAGCAGCTTGGAGAGGGACTACACAGATACGCAGTATTTT. Amino acids: CASSLERDYTDTQYF.

This chain links TRBV5-1 with TRBJ2-1, with 7 nucleotides matching TRBD1. Trimming took 7 bases from V and 8 from J; bases not matched to a gene: 12. The CDR3 contains 14 residues. CDR1 is SGHRS and CDR2 is YFSETQ in the germline V gene. CDR3 bases: TGCGCCAGCTGTTACAGGGGAAAGGGGGATGAGCAGTTCTTC. Translating it yields CASCYRGKGDEQFF.

CDR3 in amino acids: CASSVQGRYQETQYF. The CDR3 DNA follows: TGTGCCAGCAGTGTACAGGGCAGGTACCAAGAGACCCAGTACTTC. This chain uses TRBV28 with TRBJ2-5, with a weak D call TRBD1 (6 bases). Germline CDR1 reads MDHEN; CDR2 reads SYDVKM. V dropped 5 bases and J dropped 0 bases, with 13 bases sitting between them. CDR3 length: 15 residues.

V usage is TRBV6-5 and J usage is TRBJ1-2, with D tentatively TRBD1 (5 bases). The ends were cut back, 6 bases at V and 1 base at J, with 9 bases in the middle. This CDR3 contains 13 residues. Germline CDR1 MNHEY, CDR2 SVGAGI. DNA of the CDR3: TGTGCCAGCAGATCAGGGAATAACTATGGCTACACCTTC. It yields the protein CASRSGNNYGYTF.

To note about this clone: Other DNA variants within this sample encode the same CDR3. The genes are TRBV5-1 and TRBJ1-1; no firm D call. V lost 4 bases and J 5 bases, leaving 12 bases between the germline ends. Per the germline V gene, CDR1 is SGHRS and CDR2 is YFSETQ. The CDR3 loop spans 13 amino acids. In nucleotides, the CDR3 is TGCGCCAGCAGCCTGCGCGTGGGAACTGAAGCTTTCTTT. It specifies CASSLRVGTEAFF.

The chain links TRBV28 to TRBJ2-5; 8 bases match TRBD2. V dropped 6 bases and J dropped 5; count of bases not matched to a gene: 11. The germline V gene encodes CDR1 MDHEN and CDR2 SYDVKM. The CDR3 sequence is 15 residues long. CDR3 loop: CASSPPGGRWETQYF. As DNA, the CDR3 is TGTGCCAGCAGCCCGCCGGGGGGGCGCTGGGAGACCCAGTACTTC.

The rearrangement uses TRBV21-1 and TRBJ1-1. TRBV21-1 is labeled a pseudogene. The CDR3 spans 14 residues. The CDR3 region has the DNA TGTGCCAGCAGCATCGGTCCTTTGAACACTGAAGCTTTCTTT. As protein: CASSIGPLNTEAFF.

J is TRBJ1-5 and V is TRBV2, with D possibly matching TRBD1 (6 bases). V was shortened by 7 bases and J by 0 bases, with 16 bases between the two germline ends. The CDR3 is 16 residues long. The germline V gene encodes CDR1 SNHLY and CDR2 FYNNEI. The CDR3 region is CASKRGTDYSNQPQHF. The CDR3, as DNA: TGTGCCAGCAAGAGGGGGACGGACTATAGCAATCAGCCCCAGCATTTT.

V gene TRBV15 combines with J gene TRBJ1-4; D unresolved. V shed 1 base and J shed 1 base, with 10 bases lying between them. The CDR3 extends over 16 amino acids. From germline, CDR1 is LNHNV and CDR2 YYDKDF (reference sequence). CDR3: CATSRGPRRTNEKLFF. DNA for the CDR3: TGTGCCACCAGCAGAGGGCCGAGGAGAACTAATGAAAAACTGTTTTTT.

The CDR3 DNA reads TGTGCCAGCTCACCACCGAATCACGGGGACAGGGACTACAATCAGCCCCAGCATTTT. Translated: CASSPPNHGDRDYNQPQHF. The J gene is TRBJ1-5, the V gene TRBV18; 9 bases match TRBD1. This CDR3 is 19 amino acids long. Germline V gives CDR1 KGHSH, CDR2 LQKENI. Losses at the gene ends were 0 bases for V and 3 bases for J; bases not matched to a gene: 12.

In its sample, this clone was seen a few times. The rearrangement joins TRBV12-5 to TRBJ1-1; 8 bases line up with TRBD1. The V gene's germline CDR1 is LGHNT and CDR2 FRNRAP. Losses at the gene ends were 0 bases for V and 0 bases for J; bases not matched to a gene: 6. CDR3 length equals 17 residues. The chain's CDR3 is CASGLVLGQGMNTEAFF. As DNA, the CDR3 is TGTGCTAGTGGTTTGGTACTCGGACAGGGAATGAACACTGAAGCTTTCTTT. The full variable domain, with the rest looked up from reference TRBV12-5 and TRBJ1-1, is DARVTQTPRHKVTEMGQEVTMRCQPILGHNTVFWYRQTMMQGLELLAYFRNRAPLDDSGMPKDRFSAEMPDATLATLKIQPSEPRDSAVYFCASGLVLGQGMNTEAFFGQGTRLTVV.

This clone occurred once. The rearrangement uses TRBV18 and TRBJ2-5, with 7 bases that match TRBD2. V dropped 6 bases and J dropped 2; count of bases not matched to a gene: 18. CDR1 KGHSH and CDR2 LQKENI come from the germline V gene. The CDR3 runs to 18 residues. As DNA, the CDR3 is TGTGCCAGCTCCAGACCTAAAAGCCCGGGGACTAAGCAAGAGACCCAGTACTTC. Protein: CASSRPKSPGTKQETQYF.

The chain uses TRBV23-1 and TRBJ2-5, with 10 bases matching TRBD1. TRBV23-1 is known as an ORF, though its function is uncertain. Germline trimming cut 6 bases from V and 5 bases from J; bases unmatched to any gene: 9. The CDR3 extends over 15 amino acids. Here the CDR3 reads CASRRDRGLRETQYF. CDR3 in DNA: TGCGCCAGCAGACGCGACAGGGGGCTCCGGGAGACCCAGTACTTC.

This rearrangement joins TRBV10-1 to TRBJ1-1, with 12 bases that match TRBD1. The CDR3 is 16 amino acids. After removal of 6 bases from V and 1 base from J, the junction contained 6 bases not matched to a gene. Per the germline V gene, CDR1 is WNHNN and CDR2 is SYGVQD (reference sequence). The CDR3 bases are TGCGCCAGCAGAGAGCCGGGACAGGGGGCGAACACTGAAGCTTTCTTT. As protein: CASREPGQGANTEAFF.

The chain links TRBV30 to TRBJ1-5, with 7 bases identical to TRBD1. Germline CDR1 and CDR2: GTSNPN and SVGIG (reference sequence). The CDR3 is 19 amino acids. The J segment lost 4 bases and the V segment lost 0 bases, leaving 18 bases of the junction unmatched. CDR3 nucleotide sequence: TGTGCCTGGAGTGTACGACAGGGTGCTTCGCGGAGGGGTAATCAGCCCCAGCATTTT. Its protein is CAWSVRQGASRRGNQPQHF. The variable domain in full, completed from reference TRBV30 and TRBJ1-5, reads SQTIHQWPATLVQPVGSPLSLECTVEGTSNPNLYWYRQAAGRGLQLLFYSVGIGQISSEVPQNLSASRPQDRQFILSSKKLLLSDSGFYLCAWSVRQGASRRGNQPQHFGDGTRLSIL.

Remarks on this clone: Other DNA sequences within the sample encode an identical CDR3. The rearrangement links TRBV5-1 to TRBJ1-4, with TRBD1 as a possible D gene (6 bases). Trimming took 2 bases from V and 6 from J, leaving 11 bases between them. The germline CDR1 and CDR2 sequences are SGHRS and YFSETQ. CDR3 length: 14 amino acids. The CDR3 nucleotides read TGCGCCAGCAGCTTACAGGGACGGGATGAAAAACTGTTTTTT. Encoded protein: CASSLQGRDEKLFF.

J is TRBJ2-3 and V is TRBV10-1, with D possibly TRBD1 on 5 matching bases. This CDR3 is built from 13 residues. The germline gives CDR1 WNHNN, CDR2 SYGVQD (reference sequence). The V end lost 7 bases, the J end lost 3 bases, and 11 bases lay between the germline ends. CDR3 coding DNA: TGCGCCAGCACCGACTCAGGGACAGATACGCAGTATTTT. Translating it yields CASTDSGTDTQYF.